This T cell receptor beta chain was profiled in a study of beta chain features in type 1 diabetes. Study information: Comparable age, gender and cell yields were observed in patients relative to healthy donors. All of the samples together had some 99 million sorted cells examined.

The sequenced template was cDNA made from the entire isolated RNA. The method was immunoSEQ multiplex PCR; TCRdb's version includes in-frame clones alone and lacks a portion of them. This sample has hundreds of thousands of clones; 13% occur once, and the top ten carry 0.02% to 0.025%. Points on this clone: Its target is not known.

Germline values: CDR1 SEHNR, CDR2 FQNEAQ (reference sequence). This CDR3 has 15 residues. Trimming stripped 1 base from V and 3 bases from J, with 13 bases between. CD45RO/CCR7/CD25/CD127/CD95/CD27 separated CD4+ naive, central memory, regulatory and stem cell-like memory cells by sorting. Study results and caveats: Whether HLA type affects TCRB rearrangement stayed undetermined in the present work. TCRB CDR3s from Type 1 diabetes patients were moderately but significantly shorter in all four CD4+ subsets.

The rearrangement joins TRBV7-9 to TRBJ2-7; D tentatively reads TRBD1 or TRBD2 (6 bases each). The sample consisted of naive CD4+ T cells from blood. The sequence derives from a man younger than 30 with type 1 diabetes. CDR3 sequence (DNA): TGTGCCAGCAGCTTAGGGAGGGCAGGGGTCTACGAGCAGTACTTC. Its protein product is CASSLGRAGVYEQYF.